The next 6 T cell receptor beta chains were all read from a single sample in a study of shared clonotypes between healthy human individuals. Some clones are missing from TCRdb's copy, which holds only in-frame ones; the method was immunoSEQ multiplex PCR. The sample contains about 1.4 million clones, roughly 96% of which appear only once. The material sequenced was naive CD4+ T cells sorted from blood. This sample's subset: CD45RA+ positively selected. The source of these receptors is a man aged 25 to 40 in good health.

The V and J genes are TRBV23-1 and TRBJ1-5; D ambiguous. TRBV23-1 is placed among ORFs of uncertain function. V gave up 4 bases and J gave up 6 bases, with 13 bases separating them. The CDR3 has 14 residues. The CDR3 coding sequence is TGCGCCAGCAGTCTGGGGAGGCACAGTCAGCCCCAGCATTTT. Translated, it gives CASSLGRHSQPQHF.

The chain employs TRBV7-2 and TRBJ2-3; D not certain. The CDR3 sequence is 15 residues long. CDR1 SGHTA and CDR2 FQGNSA come from the germline V gene. V lost 3 bases and J lost 0, with 10 bases in between. The CDR3 bases are TGTGCCAGCAGCTTGTTAGTGGAAAGCACAGATACGCAGTATTTT. Translation gives CASSLLVESTDTQYF.

V gene TRBV18 combines with J gene TRBJ1-1, with a weak D call TRBD1 (6 bases). The ends were cut back, 0 bases at V and 1 base at J, with 9 bases in the middle. Germline CDR1 reads KGHSH; CDR2 reads LQKENI. The CDR3 contains 15 residues. The CDR3 bases are TGTGCCAGCTCACCACCAGGGGGACCGAACACTGAAGCTTTCTTT. It translates to CASSPPGGPNTEAFF.

The J gene is TRBJ2-3, the V gene TRBV2; TRBD1 is a possible D gene (5 bases). CDR1 is SNHLY and CDR2 is FYNNEI in the germline V gene. Trimming shortened V by 8 bases and J by 0 bases, and 12 bases separated the two germline ends. CDR3 length: 14 residues. For the CDR3, the DNA is TGTGCCAGCGTAGACAGACTGAGCACAGATACGCAGTATTTT. It yields the protein CASVDRLSTDTQYF.

V is TRBV2 and J is TRBJ1-5, with D unclear. Trimming left V 4 bases short and J 0 bases short, with 7 bases between. CDR1 SNHLY and CDR2 FYNNEI come from the germline V gene. CDR3 length equals 14 residues. CDR3 residues: CASSGSYSNQPQHF. DNA for the CDR3: TGTGCCAGCAGTGGCAGTTATAGCAATCAGCCCCAGCATTTT.

The chain links TRBV2 to TRBJ1-1; the D gene is possibly TRBD1 (6 bases). Germline CDR1 reads SNHLY; CDR2 reads FYNNEI. V lost 6 bases to trimming and J lost 10 bases, with 15 bases between them. CDR3 length: 12 amino acids. This CDR3 reads CASSGTTERAFF. The CDR3 DNA follows: TGTGCCAGCAGCGGGACAACGGAGCGAGCTTTCTTT.